Each of the 4 T cell receptor beta chains below was sequenced from the same sample in a study of blood T cell repertoires in COVID-19. TCRdb's table, derived via immunoSEQ multiplex PCR, lists solely in-frame clones and lacks some. Of around 190,000 clones in the sample, about 88% are singletons; the top ten hold over 15%. Sequenced input: peripheral blood. These receptors originate from a man aged 45-65 years with COVID-19, enrolled during active disease.

The genes are TRBV11-3 and TRBJ2-3; 8 bases fit TRBD1. The trim removed 5 bases at V and 1 base at J, leaving 5 bases unmatched. Per germline, CDR1 SGHNT and CDR2 YENEEA. CDR3 length equals 15 residues. In DNA form, the CDR3 reads TGTGCCAGCAGCCTCAGGGGGCTTCGCACAGATACGCAGTATTTT. The encoded protein is CASSLRGLRTDTQYF.

V and J are TRBV6-5 and TRBJ2-3; perhaps TRBD1 as D (5 bases). Germline lookup yields CDR1 MNHEY and CDR2 SVGAGI. This CDR3 comprises 15 residues. V was trimmed by 3 bases and J by 2 bases, leaving 12 bases between them. The DNA of the CDR3 is TGTGCCAGCAGTTATGACAGTGTCTACACAGATACGCAGTATTTT. This translates into CASSYDSVYTDTQYF.

The CDR3 region is CASSLFASPQETQYF. In DNA form, the CDR3 reads TGCGCCAGCAGCTTGTTTGCTAGCCCCCAAGAGACCCAGTACTTC. This chain joins TRBV5-1 and TRBJ2-5; maybe TRBD2 (5 bases). This CDR3 contains 15 residues. Trimming left V 1 base short and J 1 base short, with 11 bases between. CDR1 and CDR2 (germline): SGHRS, YFSETQ.

V and J are TRBV6-2 or TRBV6-3 and TRBJ2-7, with 9 bases matching TRBD1. CDR1 is MNHEY, CDR2 SVGEGT, per germline. This CDR3 region has 15 residues. V shed 0 bases, J shed 6 bases, and the junction held 6 bases outside the gene matches. The CDR3: CASSYSGTGNFEQYF. The CDR3 DNA is TGTGCCAGCAGTTACTCGGGGACAGGGAACTTCGAGCAGTACTTC.